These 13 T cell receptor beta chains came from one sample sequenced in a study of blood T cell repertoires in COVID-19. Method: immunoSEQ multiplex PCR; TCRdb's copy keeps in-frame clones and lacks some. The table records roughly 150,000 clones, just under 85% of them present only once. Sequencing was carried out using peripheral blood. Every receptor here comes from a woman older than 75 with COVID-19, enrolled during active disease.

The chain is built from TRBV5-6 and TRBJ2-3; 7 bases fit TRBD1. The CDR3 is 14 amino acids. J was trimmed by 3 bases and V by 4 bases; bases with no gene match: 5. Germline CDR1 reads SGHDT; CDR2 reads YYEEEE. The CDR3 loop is CASSPDRWTDTQYF. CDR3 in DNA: TGTGCCAGCAGCCCGGACAGGTGGACAGATACGCAGTATTTT.

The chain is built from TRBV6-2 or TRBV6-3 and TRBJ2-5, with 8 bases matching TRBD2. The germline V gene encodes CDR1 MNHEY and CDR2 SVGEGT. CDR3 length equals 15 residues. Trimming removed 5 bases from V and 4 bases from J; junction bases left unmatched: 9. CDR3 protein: CASSELGGGIETQYF. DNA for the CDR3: TGTGCCAGCAGTGAGCTAGGCGGGGGGATAGAGACCCAGTACTTC.

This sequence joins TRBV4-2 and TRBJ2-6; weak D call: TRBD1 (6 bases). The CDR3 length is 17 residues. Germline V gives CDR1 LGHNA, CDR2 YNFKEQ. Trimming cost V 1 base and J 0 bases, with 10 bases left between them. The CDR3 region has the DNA TGTGCCAGCAGCCAAGCCAGGGGAAACTCTGGGGCCAACGTCCTGACTTTC. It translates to CASSQARGNSGANVLTF.

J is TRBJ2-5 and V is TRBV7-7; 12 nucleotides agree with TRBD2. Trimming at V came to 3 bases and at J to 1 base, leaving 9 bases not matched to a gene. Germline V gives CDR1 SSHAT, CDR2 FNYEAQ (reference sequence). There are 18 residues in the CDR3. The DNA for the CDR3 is TGTGCCAGCAGCTTCCTAGCGGGAGGGATCAGAGGCCAAGAGACCCAGTACTTC. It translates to CASSFLAGGIRGQETQYF.

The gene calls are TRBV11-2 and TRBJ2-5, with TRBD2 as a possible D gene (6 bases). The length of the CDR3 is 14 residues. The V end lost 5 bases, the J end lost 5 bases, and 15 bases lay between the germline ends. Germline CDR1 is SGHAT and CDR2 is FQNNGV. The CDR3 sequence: CASSPRGIGETQYF. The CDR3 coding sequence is TGTGCCAGCAGCCCCCGGGGGATAGGGGAGACCCAGTACTTC.

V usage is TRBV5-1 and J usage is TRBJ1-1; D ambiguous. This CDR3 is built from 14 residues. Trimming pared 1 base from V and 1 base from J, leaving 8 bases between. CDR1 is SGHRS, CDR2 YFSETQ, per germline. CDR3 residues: CASSLTAGNTEAFF. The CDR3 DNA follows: TGCGCCAGCAGCTTGACAGCAGGGAACACTGAAGCTTTCTTT. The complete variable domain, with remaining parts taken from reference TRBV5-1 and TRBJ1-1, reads KAGVTQTPRYLIKTRGQQVTLSCSPISGHRSVSWYQQTPGQGLQFLFEYFSETQRNKGNFPGRFSGRQFSNSRSEMNVSTLELGDSALYLCASSLTAGNTEAFFGQGTRLTVV.

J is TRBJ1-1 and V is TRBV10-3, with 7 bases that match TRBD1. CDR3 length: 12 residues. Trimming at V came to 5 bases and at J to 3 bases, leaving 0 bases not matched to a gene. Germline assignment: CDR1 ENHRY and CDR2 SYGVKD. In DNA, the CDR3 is TGTGCCATCAGTCAGGGGGACACTGAAGCTTTCTTT. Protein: CAISQGDTEAFF.

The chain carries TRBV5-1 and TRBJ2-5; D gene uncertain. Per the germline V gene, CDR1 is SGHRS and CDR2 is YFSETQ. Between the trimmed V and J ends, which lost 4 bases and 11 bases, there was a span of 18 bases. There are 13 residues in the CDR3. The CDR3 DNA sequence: TGCGCCAGCAGCGATTGGCAAGGCTCCAGGCAGTACTTC. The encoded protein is CASSDWQGSRQYF.

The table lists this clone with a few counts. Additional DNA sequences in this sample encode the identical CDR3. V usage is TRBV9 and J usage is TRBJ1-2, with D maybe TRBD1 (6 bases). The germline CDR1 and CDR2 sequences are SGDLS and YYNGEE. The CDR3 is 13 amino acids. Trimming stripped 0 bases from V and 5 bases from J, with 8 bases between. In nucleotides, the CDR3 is TGTGCCAGCAGCGTAGACAGGGATTATGGCTACACCTTC. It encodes CASSVDRDYGYTF.

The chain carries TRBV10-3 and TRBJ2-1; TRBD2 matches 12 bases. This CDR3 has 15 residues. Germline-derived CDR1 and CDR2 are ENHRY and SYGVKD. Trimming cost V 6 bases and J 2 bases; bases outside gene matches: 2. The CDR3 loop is CAISGTSGPYNEQFF. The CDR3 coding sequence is TGTGCCATCAGCGGGACTAGCGGGCCCTACAATGAGCAGTTCTTC.

CDR3: CASSPIGGPTDTQYF. The CDR3 nucleotides are TGTGCCAGCTCACCAATAGGGGGTCCTACAGATACGCAGTATTTT. The rearrangement uses TRBV18 and TRBJ2-3; the D gene is possibly TRBD1 (6 bases). The length of the CDR3 is 15 residues. The germline CDR1 and CDR2 sequences are KGHSH and LQKENI. V lost 2 bases, J lost 3 bases, and 12 bases lay in between.

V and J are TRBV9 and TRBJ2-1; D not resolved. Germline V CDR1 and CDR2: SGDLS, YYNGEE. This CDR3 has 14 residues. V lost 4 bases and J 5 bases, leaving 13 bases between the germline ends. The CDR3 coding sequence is TGTGCCAGCAGCCTCCTCGGAGCCCACAATGAGCAGTTCTTC. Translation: CASSLLGAHNEQFF.

The CDR3 protein is CASSDLTGEQFF. CDR3 sequence (DNA): TGTGCCAGCAGTGACCTGACAGGGGAGCAGTTCTTC. This sequence joins TRBV6-1 and TRBJ2-1; 7 bases are shared with TRBD1. Germline V gene data show CDR1 as MNHNS and CDR2 as SASEGT. V lost 3 bases and J lost 10; bases outside the gene matches: 3. This CDR3 has 12 residues.